This TCR beta chain comes out of a study of cytomegalovirus exposure and HLA in healthy donors. Study results and limitations: Cytomegalovirus status, reportedly, was diagnosed with high specificity and sensitivity by the classifier. Most sequenced TCRs were rare (though some public TCRs occurred in many donors). Information on immune exposure was restricted to one variable (CMV serostatus).

V was trimmed by 3 bases and J by 2 bases, leaving 11 bases between them. The CDR3 runs 15 residues. Looked up from germline, CDR1 is ENHRY and CDR2 is SYGVKD. A note on this clone: Its specificity is unknown.

In the PCR, 60 Vbeta and 13 Jbeta primers were used. Profiling relied on immunoSEQ multiplex PCR, and the TCRdb table lists in-frame clones only, not all of them. This sample's table reports about 140,000 clones. The chain carries TRBV10-3 and TRBJ1-3; D ambiguous. The receptor comes from a woman aged 18 to 35 in good health and CMV-seronegative. Sequencing was carried out using PBMCs. The CDR3 DNA follows: TGTGCCATCAGTGATTATGGCTCCACTGGAAACACCATATATTTT. It encodes CAISDYGSTGNTIYF.